Listed here is a single T cell receptor beta chain. There is no known antigen for this receptor. It has no much larger one-base neighbor in the sample; base qualities were not kept. The data belong to a study of T-cell reconstitution after alpha-beta-depleted transplantation in children (dated by TCRdb to between 2015 and 2016). Looking at the study overall: T-cell immune reconstitution after TCRalphabeta/CD19-depleted allogeneic hematopoietic cell transplantation in children was quantitatively tracked in the study by means of TCR repertoire profiling.

Reading the germline V gene gives CDR1 SGHRS and CDR2 YFSETQ. From cysteine to phenylalanine, the CDR3 is 13 amino acids long. CDR3 DNA only is kept here, 39 bases in frame from base 1. V sheds 3 bases and J sheds 2 bases, leaving 7 bases between their ends. What the research found in general, with its limitations: The apparently early recovery of alphabetaT-cell counts about two months after transplant reportedly depended on only several hundred rapidly expanded clones that came from non-depleted graft cells. The high TCRbeta diversity at day 60 in some patients was ascribed to recipient T cells and intrathymic progenitors that had survived conditioning. Over subsequent months, a decline in hyperexpanded clone frequencies was noted, and after one year, T-cell counts and TCRbeta diversity were mostly ascribed to newly produced T cells.

What this sample's treatment or condition label stands for: allogeneic hematopoietic cell transplantation with graft depleted of TCRalphabeta T cells and CD19 B cells. TCRalphabeta/CD19-depleted allogeneic hematopoietic cell grafts were given to the transplant recipients, all of whom were children. Library creation used PCR. Sequencing instrument: Illumina HiSeq 2500. TCR library preparation used molecular barcoding, with unique molecular identifiers applied to normalize quantification of the TCRbeta repertoire. TCRdb reran the public reads through fastp at Q25 and MiXCR, keeping productive beta chains. Each entry merges the rows of one CDR3 protein and shows their most common DNA and genes. Present in this sample are 550,000 to 800,000 distinct CDR3 sequences, under 15% of which were seen just once. The ten biggest clones cover 0.79% of the sample.

The receptor chain draws on TRBV5-1 and TRBJ2-3, with the D gene call left open. Sequenced material: PBMCs, taken before TCRalphabeta/CD19-depleted stem cell transplant. The sequence was collected from a girl aged 2 to 10 with congenital amegakaryocytic thrombocytopenia, due to receive a stem cell transplant. The CDR3 is CASSYDFTDTQYF. The nucleotides are TGCGCCAGCAGCTACGATTTCACAGATACGCAGTATTTT.